This TCR beta chain was captured in a study of OX40 agonist ivuxolimab in advanced cancers. With respect to the entire study: The costimulatory receptor OX40 (CD134) was targeted by ivuxolimab, a fully human IgG2 agonistic monoclonal antibody. Intravenous ivuxolimab was administered to patients every 2 weeks at six dose levels: 0.01, 0.1, 0.3, 1.5, 3 and 10 mg/kg. Of the 50 or so patients in dose escalation, some 20 had hepatocellular carcinoma, some 15 had melanoma, 9 had renal cell carcinoma and 9 had head and neck cancer. A male proportion of 70% to 90% and a mean age of 60 years, ranging from about 20 to 80, were recorded for the dose-escalation cohort. Prior anti-PD-1, anti-PD-L1 or anti-CTLA-4 therapy was permitted, and checkpoint inhibitors had been received by around 40% of dose-escalation patients. Partial responses occurred in three dose-escalation patients: two with cutaneous melanoma and one with hepatocellular carcinoma. Peripheral TCRbeta sequencing was intended to test whether TCR sequence diversity was altered and clonal T-cell expansion was caused by ivuxolimab. The monotherapy dose-escalation portion (N of about 50 patients) of the phase I ivuxolimab trial is reported in the paper.

The trial excluded patients who had a history of autoimmune disease or were on systemic immunosuppression. Peripheral blood for TCR sequencing was drawn from every dose cohort at baseline, at cycle 4 day 1 and at cycle 7 day 1. Samples came from an open-label, multicenter, first-in-human phase I dose-escalation trial of ivuxolimab. Adults with locally advanced or metastatic melanoma, renal cell, hepatocellular, or head and neck squamous cell carcinoma were enrolled in the trial. Before TCR sequencing, CD4+ and CD8+ T cells were separately sorted from peripheral blood. Here is what the overall study found, with its caveats: The antigen specificity of the clonally expanded peripheral T cells was not determined. After ivuxolimab, CD8+ T cells had more expanded clones than CD4+ T cells on average. In the 0.1-3.0 mg/kg groups, partial responders had among the lowest normalized peripheral clonal expansion, particularly in CD8+ T cells. At doses of 0.1 to 3.0 mg/kg, clonal expansion of both CD4+ and CD8+ blood T cells was observed from baseline to week 6. Low levels of normalized T-cell clonal expansion were also seen in some patients who did not respond.

Genomic DNA was isolated from the sorted cells so that the TCRbeta CDR3 region could be sequenced. The immunoSEQ Assay was used for sequencing of TCRbeta CDR3 regions. In its TCRdb copy, this immuneACCESS table keeps in-frame sequences only and misses some clones. Where compared with another copy, unresolved V genes explain less than half of these, and the others have no known cause. The sample table contains approximately 74,000 clones; only one count was recorded for approximately 90% of them. The ten largest clonotypes hold about 0.51% of the sample. A note on this clone: Its recognized antigen is unknown. No per-base quality is available; no much larger clone lies one base away.

This TCR was sampled from an adult with an advanced solid tumor such as melanoma, head and neck, liver or kidney cancer. The specimen comprised CD4+ or CD8+ T cells sorted from blood, sampled in a trial of the OX40 agonist ivuxolimab.

CDR3 reads: CASSSSPWAGYTGELFF. The sequence in DNA is TGTGCCAGCAGTTCATCCCCATGGGCGGGGTACACCGGGGAGCTGTTTTTT. The receptor chain draws on TRBV27 and TRBJ2-2, with TRBD2 perhaps the D gene, on 6 matching bases. Taken from cysteine to phenylalanine, the CDR3 has 17 residues. CDR3 DNA only is kept here, 51 bases in frame from base 1. Deletion took 4 bases off V and 3 bases off J, with a span of 18 bases between the germline ends. The germline V gene encodes CDR1 MNHEY and CDR2 SMNVEV (reference sequence).